This TCR beta chain was obtained from a study of OX40 agonist ivuxolimab in advanced cancers. About the study: Ivuxolimab, an antibody that agonizes OX40 (CD134), was administered to the patients. Three partial responders included one hepatocellular carcinoma patient and two cutaneous melanoma patients. Study results and caveats: Expanded clones were, on average, more numerous among CD8+ T cells than CD4+.

Data came from immunoSEQ multiplex PCR; TCRdb stores just in-frame clones and leaves some out. Seen here are tens of thousands of clones, roughly 89% observed once, and the top ten hold over 0.7%. To note about this clone: Its cognate antigen is unknown.

The receptor was isolated from an adult with an advanced solid tumor such as melanoma, head and neck, liver or kidney cancer. The sample was CD4+ or CD8+ T cells sorted from blood, taken in a trial of the OX40 agonist ivuxolimab.

DNA of the CDR3: TGTGCCAGCAGCCTCCTAGTAGGAAACACCATATATTTT. It codes for CASSLLVGNTIYF. The rearrangement uses TRBV7-9 and TRBJ1-3, with no clear D. The V gene's germline CDR1 is SEHNR and CDR2 FQNEAQ (reference sequence). With 5 bases removed from V and 4 bases from J, the gap between germline ends came to 9 bases. This CDR3 contains 13 residues.